The 9 T cell receptor beta chains reported below all come from one sample, sequenced in a study of blood T cell repertoires in COVID-19 (dated by TCRdb to the early 2020s). Library preparation used the immunoSEQ multiplex PCR assay. TCRdb obtained this table from immuneACCESS and retained in-frame rearrangements with V and J assigned. These tables miss some clones; where compared with another copy, unresolved V genes account for less than half of the shortfall, and the remainder is unexplained. The sample records fewer than 200,000 clones, about 80% of which are singletons. About a tenth of the sample lies in the top ten. What was sequenced was peripheral blood. The receptors were sampled from a man aged 65 to 79 with active or convalescent COVID-19.

V and J are TRBV18 and TRBJ1-1, with 7 bases matching TRBD1. J was trimmed by 6 bases and V by 5 bases; bases with no gene match: 6. Germline V gene lookup returns CDR1 KGHSH and CDR2 LQKENI. There are 13 residues in the CDR3. CDR3 nucleotide sequence: TGTGCCAGCTCAAGACAGGGTTACGCTGAAGCTTTCTTT. Translating gives CASSRQGYAEAFF.

The CDR3 DNA follows: TGTGCCAGCAGTGAACAGGGTGCTGGGGCCAACGTCCTGACTTTC. This gives the protein CASSEQGAGANVLTF. This sequence joins TRBV9 and TRBJ2-6; D may be TRBD1 (6 bases). Per germline, CDR1 SGDLS and CDR2 YYNGEE. The CDR3 consists of 15 residues. V lost 5 bases and J lost 2, with 11 bases in between. The full variable domain, completed using reference TRBV9 and TRBJ2-6, is DSGVTQTPKHLITATGQRVTLRCSPRSGDLSVYWYQQSLDQGLQFLIQYYNGEERAKGNILERFSAQQFPDLHSELNLSSLELGDSALYFCASSEQGAGANVLTFGAGSRLTVL.

The CDR3: CASSRGQLYEQYF. The CDR3 DNA is TGTGCCAGCAGTCGTGGACAGCTCTACGAGCAGTACTTC. V gene TRBV6-2 or TRBV6-3 combines with J gene TRBJ2-7; perhaps TRBD1 as D (6 bases). With 5 bases removed from V and 3 bases from J, the gap between germline ends came to 11 bases. This CDR3 contains 13 residues. The germline V gene encodes CDR1 MNHEY and CDR2 SVGEGT.

The J gene is TRBJ1-6, the V gene TRBV29-1; D perhaps matches TRBD1 (6 bases). This CDR3 is 13 amino acids long. Trimming cost V 6 bases and J 8 bases, with 14 bases left between them. Germline lookup yields CDR1 SQVTM and CDR2 ANQGSEA. CDR3 in amino acids: CSVSQGRDSPLHF. The CDR3 region has the DNA TGCAGCGTCTCACAGGGTAGGGATTCACCCCTCCACTTT.

This rearrangement joins TRBV27 to TRBJ2-4, with TRBD2 identical over 13 bases. This CDR3 contains 20 residues. Per germline, CDR1 MNHEY and CDR2 SMNVEV (reference sequence). V lost 6 bases, J lost 0 bases, and 14 bases stayed unmatched. Here the CDR3 reads CASRRTNRTSGGLAKNIQYF. The DNA of the CDR3 is TGTGCCAGCAGGAGAACCAACCGGACTAGCGGGGGATTAGCCAAAAACATTCAGTACTTC.

CDR3 loop: CASSLASRQDGEQYF. The CDR3 nucleotides are TGTGCCAGCAGCTTGGCCTCCAGACAGGATGGAGAGCAGTACTTC. J is TRBJ2-7 and V is TRBV5-4; maybe TRBD1 (6 bases). The germline V gene has CDR1 SGHNT and CDR2 YYREEE (reference sequence). V lost 0 bases, J lost 7 bases, and 17 bases lay in between. This CDR3 is built from 15 residues.

This chain uses TRBV11-2 with TRBJ1-1; TRBD1 agrees at 7 bases. In germline, CDR1 is SGHAT, CDR2 FQNNGV. CDR3 size: 16 residues. J gave up 1 base and V 1 base, and 6 bases lay outside the gene matches. CDR3 nucleotide sequence: TGTGCCAGCAGCTTAGGTACAGGGGCGAGGAACACTGAAGCTTTCTTT. This sequence encodes CASSLGTGARNTEAFF. Based on the CDR3 plus reference TRBV11-2 and TRBJ1-1, the full variable domain is EAGVAQSPRYKIIEKRQSVAFWCNPISGHATLYWYQQILGQGPKLLIQFQNNGVVDDSQLPKDRFSAERLKGVDSTLKIQPAKLEDSAVYLCASSLGTGARNTEAFFGQGTRLTVV.

This chain joins TRBV3-1 (or the pseudogene TRBV3-2) and TRBJ2-3; D uncertain. The CDR3 covers 15 residues. CDR1 and CDR2 from the germline V gene are LGHDT and YNNKEL (reference sequence). Trimming took off 0 bases at V and 0 bases at J, with 7 bases between the two ends. The CDR3 loop is CASSQDLGSTDTQYF. The CDR3 nucleotides read TGTGCCAGCAGCCAAGATCTCGGGAGCACAGATACGCAGTATTTT.

The chain links TRBV29-1 to TRBJ2-6, with D possibly being TRBD1 (6 bases). The CDR3 has 14 amino acids. Trimming stripped 3 bases from V and 2 bases from J, with 8 bases between. CDR1 SQVTM and CDR2 ANQGSEA come from the germline V gene. CDR3 sequence reads: CSVDAGAGANVLTF. The CDR3 bases are TGCAGCGTTGACGCAGGGGCTGGGGCCAACGTCCTGACTTTC.